A single sample is the source of the 10 T cell receptor beta chains below, sequenced in a study of long-term antiretroviral therapy in people with HIV. Version v3.0 of the immunoSEQ assay was performed at survey level. Method: immunoSEQ multiplex PCR; TCRdb's copy keeps in-frame clones and lacks some. The sample carries 20,000 to 25,000 clones, just under 85% recorded once. This specimen consisted of unsorted PBMCs, obtained roughly 4 years after starting antiretroviral therapy. The receptor set was obtained from a man aged 18 to 30 with HIV.

The gene calls are TRBV2 and TRBJ2-7; the D call may be TRBD1 or TRBD2 (5 bases each). With 4 bases removed from V and 5 bases from J, the gap between germline ends came to 12 bases. CDR1 SNHLY and CDR2 FYNNEI come from the germline V gene. CDR3 length: 13 residues. CDR3 protein: CASSGVGVHEQYV. The CDR3 nucleotides read TGTGCCAGCAGTGGGGTGGGGGTCCACGAGCAGTACGTC.

The chain employs TRBV19 and TRBJ2-5, with D possibly being TRBD1 or TRBD2 (5 bases each). There are 13 residues in the CDR3. Trimming took off 5 bases at V and 5 bases at J, with 12 bases between the two ends. Germline lookup yields CDR1 LNHDA and CDR2 SQIVND (reference sequence). The CDR3 nucleotides are TGTGCCAGTAGTCTGACGGGGCGTGAGACCCAGTACTTC. Its translation is CASSLTGRETQYF.

The J gene is TRBJ1-1, the V gene TRBV7-8, with a weak D call TRBD1 (6 bases). CDR3 length equals 16 residues. The V end was cut by 1 base, the J end by 4 bases, with 16 bases between. Germline values: CDR1 SGHVS, CDR2 FQNEAQ. CDR3 nucleotide sequence: TGTGCCAGCAGCTTAGTGCGGGGGGCCCTGGGCACTGAAGCTTTCTTT. Encoded protein: CASSLVRGALGTEAFF.

This chain uses TRBV7-3 with TRBJ2-3; no clear D gene. Trimming pared 5 bases from V and 6 bases from J, leaving 12 bases between. The CDR3 has 13 residues. The V gene's germline CDR1 is SGHTA and CDR2 FQGTGA. The CDR3 loop reads CASSALTGDTQYF. CDR3 coding DNA: TGTGCCAGCAGCGCCCTGACTGGGGATACGCAGTATTTT.

V and J are TRBV6-1 and TRBJ1-1; D is unclear. Trimming cost V 4 bases and J 2 bases, with 8 bases left between them. Germline CDR1 is MNHNS and CDR2 is SASEGT. The CDR3 length is 13 residues. CDR3 protein: CASSAQFNTEAFF. The CDR3 DNA reads TGTGCCAGCAGTGCACAGTTTAACACTGAAGCTTTCTTT.

CDR3 sequence: CASSHHSQGTYEQFF. The CDR3 DNA sequence: TGTGCCAGCAGCCATCATTCACAGGGTACCTATGAGCAGTTCTTC. The gene calls are TRBV14 and TRBJ2-1; TRBD1 might be the D (6 bases). Germline V CDR1 and CDR2: SGHDN, FVKESK. The CDR3 extends over 15 amino acids. V was clipped by 3 bases and J by 8 bases, with 17 bases between them.

The V call is TRBV6-1, the J call TRBJ1-2; D gene uncertain. CDR1 is MNHNS and CDR2 is SASEGT in the germline V gene. Trimming stripped 7 bases from V and 7 bases from J, with 13 bases between. This CDR3 has 12 amino acids. As DNA, the CDR3 is TGTGCCAGCACCATGGTAGGGAGTGGCTACACCTTC. As protein: CASTMVGSGYTF.

The chain joins TRBV28 to TRBJ2-2; maybe TRBD2 (5 bases). The V and J ends lost 8 bases and 6 bases respectively, with 13 bases between them. The V gene's germline CDR1 is MDHEN and CDR2 SYDVKM. This CDR3 is built from 13 residues. CDR3 amino acids: CASCSGGPGELFF. The CDR3 nucleotides are TGTGCCAGCTGCTCTGGAGGTCCCGGGGAGCTGTTTTTT. Filled out from reference TRBV28 and TRBJ2-2, the complete variable domain reads DVKVTQSSRYLVKRTGEKVFLECVQDMDHENMFWYRQDPGLGLRLIYFSYDVKMKEKGDIPEGYSVSREKKERFSLILESASTNQTSMYLCASCSGGPGELFFGEGSRLTVL.

The rearrangement uses TRBV5-1 and TRBJ2-1; D may be TRBD2 (7 bases). CDR3 length: 16 amino acids. With 0 bases removed from V and 2 bases from J, the gap between germline ends came to 12 bases. Germline assignment: CDR1 SGHRS and CDR2 YFSETQ. The CDR3 bases are TGCGCCAGCAGCTTGGCCGGCGGGGGCCCCTACAATGAGCAGTTCTTC. Its translation is CASSLAGGGPYNEQFF.

V gene TRBV27 combines with J gene TRBJ1-4, with a weak D call TRBD1 (5 bases). The germline V and J ends were trimmed by 8 bases and 7 bases, with 20 bases remaining between them. The CDR3 has 15 amino acids. CDR1 is MNHEY, CDR2 SMNVEV, per germline (reference sequence). CDR3 loop: CASPGHGGGVEKLFF. Here the CDR3 DNA reads TGTGCCAGCCCCGGGCATGGGGGAGGGGTTGAAAAACTGTTTTTT.